The count of the clone carrying this TCR beta chain is one. The repertoire was sequenced with immunoSEQ multiplex PCR; TCRdb's copy has only in-frame clones and lacks some. The sample lists fewer than 95,000 clones; about 83% were seen once. These data originate in a study of ipilimumab plus nivolumab after autologous stem cell transplantation. Study at large: Typical patient got four to six ipilimumab doses and fewer than 10 nivolumab doses (median).

Starting 14 to 28 days after autologous transplant, ipilimumab 1 mg/kg was given. Dosing: nivolumab 3 mg/kg IV, weeks 1, 4, 7, 10, then every two weeks to week 26. Germline V gives CDR1 LNHDA, CDR2 SQIVND (reference sequence). With 0 bases clipped from V and 5 bases from J, the junction kept 9 bases outside the gene matches. This CDR3 has 17 residues. This specimen was PBMCs, taken in a trial of ipilimumab plus nivolumab as post-transplant consolidation. The receptor's source is a male donor with diffuse large B-cell lymphoma. The chain has TRBV19 and TRBJ2-5; 10 bases line up with TRBD2. The CDR3 nucleotides are TGTGCCAGTAGTATAGAGGGGAGCGGGGGGGCACAGGAGACCCAGTACTTC. Translated: CASSIEGSGGAQETQYF.